Listed below are T cell receptor beta chains from one sample, sequenced in a study of T cells in Graves' hyperthyroidism and ophthalmopathy. TCRdb passed the multiplex PCR reads through MiXCR, listing each CDR3 protein once. The data contain approximately 410,000 distinct CDR3 sequences, approximately 14% of them singletons. The sequencing input was blood. The receptors stem from a man between 18 and 29 years old with Graves' ophthalmopathy. The CDR3 runs from the conserved cysteine through the conserved F or W. D genes are given only for firm matches. Clone size appears in some rows only: once, few, many, or a class for an expanded clone.

v_gene	abundance	d_gene	j_gene	CDR3aa	CDR3nt
TRBV20-1	many	-	TRBJ1-4	CSARVISGATNEKLFF	TGCAGTGCTAGAGTAATCTCGGGAGCAACTAATGAAAAACTGTTTTTT
TRBV4-2	many	-	TRBJ1-4	CASSQVGGTNEKLFF	TGCGCCAGCAGCCAAGTGGGTGGAACTAATGAAAAACTGTTTTTT
TRBV27	-	-	TRBJ1-6	CASSYTGLSSYNSPLHF	TGTGCCAGCAGTTATACGGGACTAAGCTCCTATAATTCACCCCTCCACTTT
TRBV11-3	many	-	TRBJ1-2	CASSLREGGYTF	TGTGCCAGCAGCCTCAGGGAGGGAGGCTACACCTTC
TRBV20-1	few	-	TRBJ2-2	CSARDFSQNTGELFF	TGCAGTGCTAGAGATTTTAGCCAGAACACCGGGGAGCTGTTTTTT
TRBV6-6	many	-	TRBJ2-5	CASSYSNGVKTQYF	TGTGCCAGCAGTTACTCGAATGGAGTAAAGACCCAGTACTTC
TRBV4-1	-	TRBD2	TRBJ2-7	CASSPWTSGTCEQYF	TGCGCCAGCAGCCCATGGACTAGCGGGACCTGCGAGCAGTACTTC
TRBV6-2/TRBV6-3	many	TRBD2	TRBJ2-1	CASSQTSGDYNEQFF	TGTGCCAGCAGCCAGACTAGCGGGGATTACAATGAGCAGTTCTTC
TRBV15	many	TRBD1	TRBJ2-1	CATSRGAGTVYNEQFF	TGTGCCACCAGCAGGGGGGCCGGGACAGTCTACAATGAGCAGTTCTTC
TRBV4-1	many	TRBD1	TRBJ1-5	CASSLDGQGGNQPQHF	TGCGCCAGCAGCCTAGACGGACAGGGCGGCAATCAGCCCCAGCATTTT
TRBV7-2	many	-	TRBJ2-1	CASSRFGGAEQFF	TGTGCCAGCAGCCGCTTTGGGGGTGCTGAGCAGTTCTTC
TRBV6-1	-	TRBD2	TRBJ2-7	CASTSEVAGHRYEQYF	TGTGCCAGCACCTCGGAGGTAGCGGGACACCGCTACGAGCAGTACTTC
TRBV3-1	few	TRBD2	TRBJ2-1	CASSHLSGGAYEQFF	TGTGCCAGCAGCCACCTTAGCGGGGGGGCCTATGAGCAGTTCTTC
TRBV6-1	few	TRBD2	TRBJ2-3	CASLLAGLPSSTDTQYF	TGTGCCAGCCTTTTAGCGGGGCTACCCTCTAGCACAGATACGCAGTATTTT
TRBV18	-	TRBD1	TRBJ2-5	CASSPRQGFQETQYF	TGTGCCAGCTCACCACGACAGGGTTTCCAAGAGACCCAGTACTTC
TRBV2	many	TRBD1	TRBJ1-5	CASSERAPGTVAYSNQPQHF	TGTGCCAGCAGTGAACGGGCCCCCGGGACAGTGGCCTATAGCAATCAGCCCCAGCATTTT
TRBV6-2/TRBV6-3	few	TRBD1	TRBJ2-7	CASTPTGGHEQYF	TGTGCCAGCACCCCGACAGGGGGCCACGAGCAGTACTTC
TRBV19	-	-	TRBJ1-2	CASSITSTVNYGYTF	TGTGCCAGTAGTATAACCTCAACAGTTAACTATGGCTACACCTTC
TRBV24-1	-	-	TRBJ2-1	CATSDFQGPGGNEQFF	TGTGCCACCAGTGATTTTCAGGGGCCGGGCGGCAATGAGCAGTTCTTC
TRBV6-1	few	-	TRBJ1-6	CASIEGGSPLHF	TGTGCCAGCATCGAGGGGGGCTCACCCCTCCACTTT
TRBV2	once	TRBD2	TRBJ2-1	CASSEEGLAGGNEQFF	TGTGCCAGCAGTGAAGAGGGACTAGCGGGGGGCAATGAGCAGTTCTTC
TRBV13	many	TRBD2	TRBJ2-1	CASSSTSGGTYNEQFF	TGTGCCAGCAGCTCGACTAGCGGCGGAACCTACAATGAGCAGTTCTTC
TRBV27	many	-	TRBJ1-2	CASSLSWGAGIYGYTF	TGTGCCAGCAGTTTATCCTGGGGCGCAGGAATCTATGGCTACACCTTC
TRBV11-2	-	TRBD2	TRBJ2-3	CASASASGTSGGAFTDTQYF	TGTGCCAGCGCCTCAGCTTCTGGGACTAGCGGGGGGGCATTCACAGATACGCAGTATTTT